This T cell receptor beta chain is drawn from a study of TIL therapy for anti-PD-1-resistant metastatic lung cancer. Study summary: Tumors had a median PD-L1 proportion score of around 6%.

The libraries were made with immunoSEQ v3. Libraries were prepared by immunoSEQ multiplex PCR; TCRdb keeps only in-frame clonotypes and omits some of them. The sample holds about 36,000 clones, 70% to 75% seen once. CDR3 length: 18 amino acids. Germline CDR1 and CDR2: MNHEY and SMNVEV (reference sequence). Trimming cost V 9 bases and J 2 bases; bases outside gene matches: 20. Time point of the sample: pre-treatment sample, taken before nivolumab and TIL therapy. The rearrangement links TRBV27 to TRBJ2-7, with TRBD1 identical over 9 bases. The sequences come from blood, collected at baseline. This TCR derives from a person aged 25 to 79 with non-small cell lung cancer. Written as DNA, the CDR3 is TGTGCCAGTCCAACAGGGGGCAAGTGGGGGGCCGACCCCTACGAGCAGTACTTC. Its protein product is CASPTGGKWGADPYEQYF.